This TCR beta chain was captured in a study of cytotoxic CD8 clonotypes in ibrutinib-treated CLL. In the study overall: The study included roughly 10 relapsed/refractory and about 16 treatment-naive patients; 17 had IGHV unmutated disease. The study's findings and limits: Clonality was elevated at ibrutinib response and had returned toward baseline at progression.

Libraries were prepared by immunoSEQ multiplex PCR; TCRdb keeps only in-frame clonotypes and omits some of them. Here the sample spans around 310,000 clones, about 80% being singletons. Deletions cut 4 bases from V and 7 bases from J, with 14 bases between. CDR1 is SGHDT, CDR2 YYEEEE, per germline. There are 14 residues in the CDR3. With respect to this clone: Its antigen remains unknown.

This clonotype was obtained from a human donor with chronic lymphocytic leukemia. The starting material was PBMCs, obtained before ibrutinib treatment. The chain uses TRBV5-6 and TRBJ2-2; tentatively, D is TRBD1 (6 bases). CDR3 amino acids: CASSALQGNGELFF. CDR3 DNA: TGTGCCAGCAGCGCACTACAGGGAAACGGGGAGCTGTTTTTT.